This T cell receptor (beta chain) was recorded in a study of blood T cells in healthy people across ages. V was pared by 5 bases and J by 4 bases, with 17 bases between. Per germline, CDR1 SNHLY and CDR2 FYNNEI. CDR3 size: 15 residues. A second PCR of roughly 7 to 11 cycles used a sample-barcoded 5' primer and a J-beta primer mix. From the 5' RACE reads, TCRdb called clonotypes with MiXCR, one entry per CDR3 protein. This sample has 1,800,000 or so distinct CDR3 sequences, with about two fifths found just once. This clonotype has only a few counts. What it recognizes is unknown. Whole-study results and caveats: When one million T cells were used, diversity estimates were thought to be underestimates.

The chain is built from TRBV2 and TRBJ1-2; TRBD1 is a possible D gene (6 bases). Sequencing used blood. This receptor was identified in a human donor in good health. The CDR3 loop reads CASSYGGGAGYGYTF. Written as DNA, the CDR3 is TGTGCCAGCAGTTACGGGGGGGGCGCAGGCTATGGCTACACCTTC.